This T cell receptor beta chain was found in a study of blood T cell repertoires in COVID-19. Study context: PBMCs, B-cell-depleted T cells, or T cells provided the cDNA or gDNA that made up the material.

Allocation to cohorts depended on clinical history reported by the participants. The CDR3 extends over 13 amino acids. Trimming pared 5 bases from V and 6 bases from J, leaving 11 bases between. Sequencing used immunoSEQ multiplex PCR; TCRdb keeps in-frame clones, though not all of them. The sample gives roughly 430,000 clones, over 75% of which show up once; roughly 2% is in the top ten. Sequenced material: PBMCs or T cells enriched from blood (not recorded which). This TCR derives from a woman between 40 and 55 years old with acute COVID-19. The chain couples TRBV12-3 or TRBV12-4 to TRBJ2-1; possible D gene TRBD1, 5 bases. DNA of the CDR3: TGTGCCAGCAGTCCAAGGGGTCTCAATGAGCAGTTCTTC. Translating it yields CASSPRGLNEQFF.